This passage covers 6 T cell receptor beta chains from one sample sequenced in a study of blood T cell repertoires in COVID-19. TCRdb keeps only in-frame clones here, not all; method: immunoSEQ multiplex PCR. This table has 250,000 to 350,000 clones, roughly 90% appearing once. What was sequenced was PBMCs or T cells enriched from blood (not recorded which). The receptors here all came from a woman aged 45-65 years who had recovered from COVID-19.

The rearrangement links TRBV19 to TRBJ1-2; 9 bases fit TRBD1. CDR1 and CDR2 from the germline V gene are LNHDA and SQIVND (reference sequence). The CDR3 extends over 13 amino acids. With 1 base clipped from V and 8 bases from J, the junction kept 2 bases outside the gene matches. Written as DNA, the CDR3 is TGTGCCAGTAGTATAGGGGACAGGGAGGGCTACACCTTC. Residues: CASSIGDREGYTF.

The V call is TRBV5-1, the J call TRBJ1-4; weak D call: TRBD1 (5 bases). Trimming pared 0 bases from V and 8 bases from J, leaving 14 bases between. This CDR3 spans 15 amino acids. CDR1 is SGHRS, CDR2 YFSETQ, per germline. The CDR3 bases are TGCGCCAGCAGCTTGGAGGCAGGGAATGGAGAAAAACTGTTTTTT. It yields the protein CASSLEAGNGEKLFF.

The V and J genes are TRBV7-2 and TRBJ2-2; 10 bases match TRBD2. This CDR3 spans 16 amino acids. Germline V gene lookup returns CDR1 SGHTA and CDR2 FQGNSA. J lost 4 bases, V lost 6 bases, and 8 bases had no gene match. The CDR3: CASSLIGLAVTGELFF. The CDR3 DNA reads TGTGCCAGCAGTCTTATTGGACTAGCGGTCACCGGGGAGCTGTTTTTT.

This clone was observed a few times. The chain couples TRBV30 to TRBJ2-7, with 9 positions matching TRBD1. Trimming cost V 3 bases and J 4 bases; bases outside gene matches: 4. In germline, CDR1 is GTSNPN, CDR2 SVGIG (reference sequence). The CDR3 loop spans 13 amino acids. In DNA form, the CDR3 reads TGTGCCTGGAGCCGGGACAGGGCTTACGAGCAGTACTTC. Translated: CAWSRDRAYEQYF.

For the CDR3, the DNA is TGTGCCAGCAGCTTATTTCGCGGGGCCGGAAGCTCTGGAAACACCATATATTTT. It is translated as CASSLFRGAGSSGNTIYF. This chain connects TRBV7-2 to TRBJ1-3; D possibly corresponds to TRBD1 (5 bases). CDR1 and CDR2 (germline): SGHTA, FQGNSA. The CDR3 length is 18 residues. V shed 2 bases and J shed 0 bases, with 17 bases lying between them. Combining the CDR3 with reference TRBV7-2 and TRBJ1-3 gives the whole variable domain GAGVSQSPSNKVTEKGKDVELRCDPISGHTALYWYRQSLGQGLEFLIYFQGNSAPDKSGLPSDRFSAERTGGSVSTLTIQRTQQEDSAVYLCASSLFRGAGSSGNTIYFGEGSWLTVV.

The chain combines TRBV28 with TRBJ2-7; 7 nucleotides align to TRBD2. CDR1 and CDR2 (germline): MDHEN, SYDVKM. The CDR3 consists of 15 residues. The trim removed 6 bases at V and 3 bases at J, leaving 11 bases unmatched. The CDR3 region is CASSRWGTKHYEQYF. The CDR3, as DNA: TGTGCCAGCAGCCGATGGGGGACTAAGCACTACGAGCAGTACTTC.